This T cell receptor (beta chain) was found in a study of shared clonotypes between healthy human individuals. Study-level results: Among the subsets, naive ones generally showed larger estimated richness than memory ones.

This table comes from immunoSEQ multiplex PCR, and its TCRdb copy is limited to in-frame clones, with some not included. The sample consists of 2 million to 2.5 million clones, around 93% of them appearing once. Regarding this clone: Its target is not known.

Sequencing was carried out using naive CD4+ T cells from PBMCs. Subset of the sample: CD45RA+ positively selected. The clonotype was recovered from a young man in good health. Some clones in this sample may be carry-over from other donors' samples.

This chain's CDR3 is CSVAKGGFFAEAFF. The CDR3 DNA reads TGCAGCGTTGCGAAGGGAGGTTTCTTCGCTGAAGCTTTCTTT. This chain uses TRBV29-1 with TRBJ1-1, with D unclear. The ends were cut back, 4 bases at V and 6 bases at J, with 18 bases in the middle. Germline CDR1 and CDR2: SQVTM and ANQGSEA. This CDR3 has 14 amino acids.